This T cell receptor beta chain originates from a study of T cells in Graves' hyperthyroidism and ophthalmopathy. RNA transcripts served as the template for amplifying TCR beta CDR3 regions. First-round RT-PCR targeting the TCR CDR3 was performed with the HTBI primer set. TCRdb redid the calling of the multiplex PCR reads with MiXCR, one entry per CDR3 protein. This table holds a few hundred thousand distinct CDR3 sequences, roughly 15% found once. This clonotype was seen at least ten times. The antigen is undetermined. This CDR3 comprises 17 residues. Trimming cost V 5 bases and J 5 bases, with 19 bases left between them. Germline CDR1 reads MNHEY; CDR2 reads SMNVEV (reference sequence). The study, taken as a whole, reports: Patients with ophthalmopathy were separated from those with stable hyperthyroidism by a 13 V-J model.

Disease duration was under 3 months in the ophthalmopathy patients, who also had a Clinical Activity Score of at least 3 and a NOSPECS grade of at least 4. Based on clinical symptoms, serum thyroxine and TRAb, thyroid ultrasound and orbital computed tomography, diagnoses were reached. The V gene is TRBV27, the J gene TRBJ1-6; D is undetermined. The TCR originated in a woman aged 30 to 39 with Graves' ophthalmopathy. Source material: blood. CDR3 sequence (DNA): TGTGCCAGCAGTCCCCTCAGAGGGCAATTCGATAATTCACCCCTCCACTTT. Encoded protein: CASSPLRGQFDNSPLHF.